This T cell receptor (beta chain) appears in the sequencing data of a study of molecular identifiers for immune sequencing clone quantification. Bulk TCR libraries were made with methods that had been previously described and with listed TCR primers. TCRdb fed the PCR reads into MiXCR, producing one record per CDR3 protein. This table holds 40,000 to 50,000 distinct CDR3 sequences, about 19% found once. With 6 bases removed from V and 2 bases from J, the gap between germline ends came to 9 bases. This CDR3 contains 13 residues. Germline lookup yields CDR1 SEHNR and CDR2 FQNEAQ (reference sequence). This clonotype has a count of ten or more. Its specificity is not known. Findings and caveats of the study: Detecting spiked Jurkat TCR RNA from one cell among roughly 900,000 naive cells was reportedly possible.

The origin of this receptor is a human donor in good health. Some libraries in this study had Jurkat cell RNA spiked in. The chain has TRBV7-9 and TRBJ2-3; D unresolved. The sequencing input was naive CD8+ T cells from blood, with Jurkat cell RNA spiked in. Subset defined: FACS-sorted CD8+CD4-CCR7+CD45RA+ naive T cells. The CDR3 reads CASRLATTDTQYF. CDR3 in DNA: TGTGCCAGCAGACTGGCCACCACAGATACGCAGTATTTT.